Below are 31 T cell receptor beta chains sequenced from a single sample in a study of control samples from healthy donors and cancer patients (dated by TCRdb to the early 2020s). Library preparation was by the immunoSEQ multiplex PCR assay. TCRdb stores this immuneACCESS table with in-frame sequences only. Part of the clones is absent; in the studies checked, under half of the shortfall reflects unresolved V genes, and no reason is known for the rest. This sample lists tens of thousands of clones; about 87% were detected once. Around an eighth of the sample is taken by the ten largest. Sequencing input: blood. The receptors were gathered from a woman aged 65 to 85 in good health.

The CDR3 protein is CASSLEAPGGSADTQYF. CDR3 bases: TGCGCCAGCAGCTTGGAGGCCCCAGGGGGCAGCGCAGATACGCAGTATTTT. This chain links TRBV5-1 with TRBJ2-3; 8 bases map to TRBD1. The CDR3 sequence is 17 residues long. Losses at the gene ends were 0 bases for V and 4 bases for J; bases not matched to a gene: 10. The germline V gene encodes CDR1 SGHRS and CDR2 YFSETQ.

The chain uses TRBV12-3 or TRBV12-4 and TRBJ2-2; the D is unclear. The CDR3 is 13 amino acids. The V end lost 1 base, the J end lost 1 base, and 1 base lay between the germline ends. The CDR3 nucleotides are TGTGCCAGCAGTTTAGGGAACACCGGGGAGCTGTTTTTT. Its protein is CASSLGNTGELFF.

This sequence joins TRBV5-6 and TRBJ1-2; no definite D call. The CDR3 covers 16 residues. Germline loops: CDR1 SGHDT, CDR2 YYEEEE. Trimming took off 0 bases at V and 4 bases at J, with 16 bases between the two ends. DNA of the CDR3: TGTGCCAGCAGCTTGGAATTGAGCACCCTGGGCTATGGCTACACCTTC. Protein: CASSLELSTLGYGYTF.

This clone appeared once. The V call is TRBV5-8, the J call TRBJ2-3; no definite D call. V was clipped by 4 bases and J by 4 bases, with 10 bases between them. Germline loops: CDR1 SGHTS, CDR2 YDEGEE. The CDR3 length is 13 residues. The CDR3 loop is CASSNGGADTQYF. In nucleotides, the CDR3 is TGTGCCAGCAGCAACGGTGGGGCAGATACGCAGTATTTT.

The chain joins TRBV11-1 to TRBJ1-2, with 8 bases aligning to TRBD1. The V gene's germline CDR1 is SGHAT and CDR2 FQDESV (reference sequence). CDR3 length: 13 residues. V lost 5 bases and J lost 8; bases outside the gene matches: 7. The CDR3 reads CASSLGTGLGYTF. The CDR3 DNA sequence: TGTGCCAGCAGCCTCGGGACAGGCTTGGGCTACACCTTC.

The chain links TRBV28 to TRBJ2-5, with D possibly being TRBD1 or TRBD2 (5 bases each). Trimming cost V 2 bases and J 4 bases, with 8 bases left between them. CDR1 and CDR2 from the germline V gene are MDHEN and SYDVKM. This CDR3 region has 13 residues. The CDR3 coding sequence is TGTGCCAGCAGTTTAATGAGGGGAGAGACCCAGTACTTC. Protein product: CASSLMRGETQYF.

V gene TRBV9 combines with J gene TRBJ2-3; D remains ambiguous. V was pared by 0 bases and J by 6 bases, with 5 bases between. The germline gives CDR1 SGDLS, CDR2 YYNGEE. This CDR3 comprises 12 residues. The CDR3 DNA is TGTGCCAGCAGCGTAGTAGGGGATACGCAGTATTTT. Protein: CASSVVGDTQYF.

V gene TRBV9 combines with J gene TRBJ2-1, with 10 bases fitting TRBD2. V trimming: 2 bases; J trimming: 10 bases; junction bases outside the gene matches: 12. CDR1 SGDLS and CDR2 YYNGEE come from the germline V gene. This CDR3 contains 16 residues. CDR3 in DNA: TGTGCCAGCAGCGTTGATCCTAGCGGGAGTAGTAGGGAGCAGTTCTTC. Amino acid sequence: CASSVDPSGSSREQFF.

The chain couples TRBV7-6 to TRBJ1-2, with a tentative D call TRBD1 (5 bases). The CDR3 length is 12 residues. V shed 5 bases and J shed 7 bases, with 11 bases lying between them. The germline CDR1 and CDR2 sequences are SGHVS and FNYEAQ. The CDR3, as DNA: TGTGCCAGCAGCCCTGTGAGGGGTGGCTACACCTTC. Translated: CASSPVRGGYTF. Drawing the rest from reference TRBV7-6 and TRBJ1-2, the complete variable domain is GAGVSQSPRYKVTKRGQDVALRCDPISGHVSLYWYRQALGQGPEFLTYFNYEAQQDKSGLPNDRFSAERPEGSISTLTIQRTEQRDSAMYRCASSPVRGGYTFGSGTRLTVV.

The V and J genes are TRBV23-1 and TRBJ2-1; 9 nucleotides line up with TRBD1. TRBV23-1 is designated an ORF whose function remains uncertain. The CDR3 spans 16 residues. With V trimmed by 0 bases and J by 6 bases, 6 bases remained unmatched. CDR3 sequence: CASSQSRDRVCNEQFF. The CDR3 bases are TGCGCCAGCAGTCAATCCCGGGACAGGGTCTGCAATGAGCAGTTCTTC.

This chain joins TRBV6-5 and TRBJ1-6; D gene ambiguous. V lost 0 bases and J 6 bases, leaving 9 bases between the germline ends. This CDR3 is built from 15 residues. The germline gives CDR1 MNHEY, CDR2 SVGAGI. Here the CDR3 DNA reads TGTGCCAGCAGTTACTCGAGGGTTAGTAATTCACCCCTCCACTTT. Its protein is CASSYSRVSNSPLHF.

The gene calls are TRBV30 and TRBJ1-3; tentative D call: TRBD1 (5 bases). This CDR3 has 14 residues. The V end lost 4 bases, the J end lost 2 bases, and 12 bases lay between the germline ends. Per the germline V gene, CDR1 is GTSNPN and CDR2 is SVGIG (reference sequence). DNA of the CDR3: TGTGCCTGGACCGTGGGGGGAACTGGAAACACCATATATTTT. This sequence encodes CAWTVGGTGNTIYF.

The CDR3 nucleotides are TGCGCCAGCACCCCCGGACTAGCCCCCTACGAGCAGTACTTC. It specifies CASTPGLAPYEQYF. V usage is TRBV5-1 and J usage is TRBJ2-7; TRBD2 matches at 8 bases. There are 14 residues in the CDR3. Germline loops: CDR1 SGHRS, CDR2 YFSETQ. J was trimmed by 2 bases and V by 6 bases; bases with no gene match: 7. The whole variable domain, filled in from reference TRBV5-1 and TRBJ2-7, reads KAGVTQTPRYLIKTRGQQVTLSCSPISGHRSVSWYQQTPGQGLQFLFEYFSETQRNKGNFPGRFSGRQFSNSRSEMNVSTLELGDSALYLCASTPGLAPYEQYFGPGTRLTVT.

V gene TRBV18 combines with J gene TRBJ1-3; D gene ambiguous. The CDR3 has 14 residues. V lost 4 bases and J lost 4, with 11 bases in between. Germline-derived CDR1 and CDR2 are KGHSH and LQKENI. The CDR3 coding sequence is TGTGCCAGCTCACAGACTCCCGTCGGAAACACCATATATTTT. This sequence encodes CASSQTPVGNTIYF.

The genes are TRBV27 and TRBJ2-3, with TRBD1 matching over 7 bases. The V and J ends lost 5 bases and 1 base, in that order; junction bases with no gene match: 6. CDR3 length: 15 residues. Germline CDR1 reads MNHEY; CDR2 reads SMNVEV (reference sequence). CDR3 amino acids: CASSITGTGTDTQYF. CDR3 DNA sequence: TGTGCCAGCAGTATCACCGGGACAGGCACAGATACGCAGTATTTT.

This chain uses TRBV12-3 or TRBV12-4 with TRBJ1-2; a weak D match, TRBD1 (5 bases). V shed 4 bases and J shed 12 bases, with 12 bases lying between them. The CDR3 loop spans 11 amino acids. This CDR3 reads CASSSGWGNTF. The CDR3 region has the DNA TGTGCCAGCAGTTCAGGGTGGGGAAACACCTTC.

Ten or more counts support this clone. The chain links TRBV30 to TRBJ1-2; TRBD1 might be the D (6 bases). Germline V gene data show CDR1 as GTSNPN and CDR2 as SVGIG (reference sequence). The ends were cut back, 8 bases at V and 8 bases at J, with 18 bases in the middle. The CDR3 loop spans 12 amino acids. In DNA form, the CDR3 reads TGTGCCAGTGACAGGACTCCTAGAGGCTACACCTTC. This codes for CASDRTPRGYTF.

V gene TRBV4-1 combines with J gene TRBJ1-3; D remains unclear. Trimming shortened V by 5 bases and J by 0 bases, and 8 bases separated the two germline ends. There are 14 residues in the CDR3. Per the germline V gene, CDR1 is MGHRA and CDR2 is YSYEKL. The CDR3 nucleotides are TGCGCCAGCAGCTCTGTATTCTCTGGAAACACCATATATTTT. It yields the protein CASSSVFSGNTIYF.

The gene calls are TRBV7-9 and TRBJ2-1; 8 nucleotides line up with TRBD2. The CDR3 consists of 16 residues. Trimming took 5 bases from V and 7 from J; bases not matched to a gene: 13. Germline values: CDR1 SEHNR, CDR2 FQNEAQ (reference sequence). CDR3 residues: CASSLRTSPSRNEQFF. DNA for the CDR3: TGTGCCAGCAGCCTCCGGACTAGCCCAAGCAGGAATGAGCAGTTCTTC.

V is TRBV6-5 and J is TRBJ1-2; D not certain. V lost 9 bases, J lost 2 bases, and 7 bases lay in between. From germline, CDR1 is MNHEY and CDR2 SVGAGI. The CDR3 has 11 residues. This CDR3 is CASTTNYGYTF. The CDR3 bases are TGTGCCAGTACTACGAACTATGGCTACACCTTC.

The chain links TRBV2 to TRBJ1-2, with TRBD1 matching 10 bases. Germline V gives CDR1 SNHLY, CDR2 FYNNEI. The V gene end was trimmed by 4 bases and the J gene end by 2 bases; junction bases not matched to a gene: 7. This CDR3 comprises 16 residues. This chain's CDR3 is CASSGGQGSLNYGYTF. DNA for the CDR3: TGTGCCAGCAGTGGGGGACAGGGGTCGTTGAACTATGGCTACACCTTC.

This clone came up a few times. The chain uses TRBV11-3 and TRBJ2-3, with 9 bases aligning to TRBD2. The germline CDR1 and CDR2 sequences are SGHNT and YENEEA. Unmatched junction bases numbered 4, after V lost 3 bases and J lost 3 bases. The CDR3 is made up of 15 amino acids. In DNA form, the CDR3 reads TGTGCCAGCAGCTTCGACGGACTAGCGACAGATACGCAGTATTTT. It yields the protein CASSFDGLATDTQYF.

The V gene is TRBV6-4, the J gene TRBJ1-6; D is unresolved. CDR1 and CDR2 (germline): MRHNA, SNTAGT. The CDR3 totals 14 residues. V lost 6 bases and J 9 bases, leaving 15 bases between the germline ends. The CDR3 coding sequence is TGTGCCAGCAGGGAGTCAGGAACAGTTTCACCCCTCCACTTT. Translation: CASRESGTVSPLHF.

The chain couples TRBV7-3 to TRBJ1-1; 8 bases align to TRBD1. This CDR3 is 13 amino acids long. CDR1 is SGHTA and CDR2 is FQGTGA in the germline V gene. The V and J ends lost 5 bases and 4 bases, in that order; junction bases with no gene match: 3. Here the CDR3 reads CASSLDRGTEAFF. The DNA for the CDR3 is TGTGCCAGCAGCCTAGACAGGGGCACTGAAGCTTTCTTT.

This clone was found once. This sequence joins TRBV4-3 and TRBJ2-1; 13 bases fit TRBD2. V lost 1 base and J lost 6; bases outside the gene matches: 0. Per the germline V gene, CDR1 is LGHNA and CDR2 is YSLEER. This CDR3 region has 15 residues. CDR3 sequence (DNA): TGCGCCAGCAGCCAAGGGACTAGCGGGAGCAATGAGCAGTTCTTC. It encodes CASSQGTSGSNEQFF.

The chain uses TRBV5-4 and TRBJ2-7; no firm D call. This CDR3 has 11 amino acids. The V end lost 3 bases, the J end lost 5 bases, and 6 bases lay between the germline ends. Germline V gene lookup returns CDR1 SGHNT and CDR2 YYREEE (reference sequence). The CDR3 here is CASSSKNEQYF. The DNA of the CDR3 is TGTGCCAGCAGCTCTAAAAACGAGCAGTACTTC.

The chain carries TRBV30 and TRBJ1-1; a possible D gene is TRBD1 (5 bases). The V end lost 4 bases, the J end lost 1 base, and 13 bases lay between the germline ends. CDR1 is GTSNPN, CDR2 SVGIG, per germline (reference sequence). The CDR3 covers 14 residues. CDR3 protein: CAWTPDNPNTEAFF. The CDR3 DNA reads TGTGCCTGGACCCCGGACAATCCGAACACTGAAGCTTTCTTT. The full variable domain, with the rest looked up from reference TRBV30 and TRBJ1-1, is SQTIHQWPATLVQPVGSPLSLECTVEGTSNPNLYWYRQAAGRGLQLLFYSVGIGQISSEVPQNLSASRPQDRQFILSSKKLLLSDSGFYLCAWTPDNPNTEAFFGQGTRLTVV.

The CDR3 loop is CASSHSDRGRNTEAFF. The CDR3, as DNA: TGTGCCAGCAGCCACTCCGACAGGGGCCGGAACACTGAAGCTTTCTTT. The chain carries TRBV13 and TRBJ1-1, with TRBD1 identical over 8 bases. From germline, CDR1 is PRHDT and CDR2 FYEKMQ (reference sequence). Losses at the gene ends were 5 bases for V and 1 base for J; bases not matched to a gene: 9. The CDR3 is 16 amino acids. Full variable domain (rest looked up from reference TRBV13 and TRBJ1-1): AAGVIQSPRHLIKEKRETATLKCYPIPRHDTVYWYQQGPGQDPQFLISFYEKMQSDKGSIPDRFSAQQFSDYHSELNMSSLELGDSALYFCASSHSDRGRNTEAFFGQGTRLTVV.

The rearrangement links TRBV4-1 to TRBJ2-7, with D possibly TRBD2 on 5 matching bases. Germline values: CDR1 MGHRA, CDR2 YSYEKL. The CDR3 is made up of 14 amino acids. V lost 3 bases, J lost 2 bases, and 11 bases lay in between. CDR3 DNA: TGCGCCAGCAGCCAGGGTATCGGGACCTACGAGCAGTACTTC. Translating gives CASSQGIGTYEQYF.

This rearrangement joins TRBV6-5 to TRBJ2-3; TRBD2 matches at 7 bases. After removal of 2 bases from V and 0 bases from J, the junction contained 2 bases not matched to a gene. Germline CDR1 is MNHEY and CDR2 is SVGAGI. This CDR3 spans 15 amino acids. Written as DNA, the CDR3 is TGTGCCAGCAGTTACCGGCGGGGGAGCACAGATACGCAGTATTTT. Encoded protein: CASSYRRGSTDTQYF.

This chain connects TRBV6-5 to TRBJ1-1; TRBD1 might be the D (5 bases). Trimming cost V 10 bases and J 10 bases, with 19 bases left between them. The CDR3 spans 12 residues. Germline V lookup: CDR1 MNHEY, CDR2 SVGAGI. CDR3 protein: CAIRGTGGRAFF. The CDR3 coding sequence is TGTGCCATAAGGGGTACCGGAGGAAGAGCTTTCTTT.